This T cell receptor beta chain emerged from a study of persistence of HIV-infected CD4 T cells. Anti-CD3/anti-CD28 beads served as a nonspecific positive control stimulus. Sorting selected CD4+ T cells upregulating both CD40 ligand and CD69. Comment on this clone: Its cognate antigen is unknown.

The CDR3 is 14 amino acids. Germline V gene data show CDR1 as SGHRS and CDR2 as YFSETQ. V lost 4 bases, J lost 4 bases, and 11 bases lay in between. This was the immunoSEQ version 4 assay in survey mode. Clones were sequenced by immunoSEQ multiplex PCR, and TCRdb holds only the in-frame ones, with some missing. The sample lists fewer than 45,000 clones, 88% occurring once. The sequencing used CD4+ T cells sorted from PBMCs after approximately 20-hour stimulation, collected from a patient who received antiretroviral therapy. This sequence originates from an adult woman with HIV who was CMV-seropositive. This rearrangement joins TRBV5-1 to TRBJ2-2; either TRBD1 or TRBD2 may fit D (6 bases each). In DNA form, the CDR3 reads TGCGCCAGCAGCACGGGGGCCACCACCGGGGAGCTGTTTTTT. It encodes CASSTGATTGELFF.